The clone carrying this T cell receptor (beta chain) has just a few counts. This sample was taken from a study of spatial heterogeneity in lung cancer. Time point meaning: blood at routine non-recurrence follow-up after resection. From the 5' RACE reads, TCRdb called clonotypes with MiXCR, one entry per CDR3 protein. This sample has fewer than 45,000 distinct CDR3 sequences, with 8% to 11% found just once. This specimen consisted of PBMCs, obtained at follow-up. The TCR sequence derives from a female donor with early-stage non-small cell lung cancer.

This CDR3 is CASSQGHHQETQYF. As DNA, the CDR3 is TGTGCCAGCAGCCAGGGACACCACCAAGAGACCCAGTACTTC. The chain is built from TRBV5-6 and TRBJ2-5; a weak D match, TRBD1 (6 bases). CDR1 is SGHDT and CDR2 is YYEEEE in the germline V gene. The CDR3 length is 14 residues. V lost 4 bases and J lost 0, with 10 bases in between. Filled out from reference TRBV5-6 and TRBJ2-5, the complete variable domain reads DAGVTQSPTHLIKTRGQQVTLRCSPKSGHDTVSWYQQALGQGPQFIFQYYEEEERQRGNFPDRFSGHQFPNYSSELNVNALLLGDSALYLCASSQGHHQETQYFGPGTRLLVL.